One and the same sample provided the 23 T cell receptor beta chains below, sequenced in a study of a mutant IDH1 vaccine in newly diagnosed glioma. Clones were read by immunoSEQ multiplex PCR, and TCRdb kept only the in-frame ones, dropping some. The data contain about 68,000 clones, 84% of them singletons. The sample's time point: week 35, safety follow-up. The investigators gave 300 ug of mutant IDH1 20-mer peptide in each vaccine dose, together with topical imiquimod. The antigens of these receptors remain unknown. The input for sequencing was PBMCs, taken from a glioma patient whose treatment included an IDH1 peptide vaccine. Every receptor here comes from a man younger than 30 with glioma.

This chain links TRBV4-1 with TRBJ2-2, with 9 bases lining up with TRBD1. The CDR3 is made up of 18 amino acids. Germline lookup yields CDR1 MGHRA and CDR2 YSYEKL. The trim removed 7 bases at V and 1 base at J, leaving 13 bases unmatched. CDR3 region: CASTRSSGTGLNTGELFF. As DNA, the CDR3 is TGCGCCAGCACCCGAAGTTCTGGGACAGGGCTGAACACCGGGGAGCTGTTTTTT.

This clone was recorded only once. The V gene is TRBV6-1, the J gene TRBJ1-1, with unresolved D. The CDR3 spans 11 residues. The germline V gene encodes CDR1 MNHNS and CDR2 SASEGT. The V gene lost 8 bases and the J gene lost 5 bases, with 9 bases spanning the gap. CDR3 loop: CASAGGTEAFF. As DNA, the CDR3 is TGTGCCAGCGCAGGAGGGACTGAAGCTTTCTTT.

V usage is TRBV4-3 and J usage is TRBJ1-1; D perhaps matches TRBD1 (5 bases). This CDR3 has 15 amino acids. Germline V gene sequence: CDR1 LGHNA, CDR2 YSLEER. The germline V and J ends were trimmed by 0 bases and 8 bases, with 16 bases remaining between them. In DNA, the CDR3 is TGCGCCAGCAGCCAAGATCTTCGGGGACCTTCGGAAGCTTTCTTT. As protein: CASSQDLRGPSEAFF.

The chain links TRBV10-3 to TRBJ2-5, with TRBD1 matching 10 bases. The CDR3 sequence is 16 residues long. Per the germline V gene, CDR1 is ENHRY and CDR2 is SYGVKD. Trimming at V came to 10 bases and at J to 0 bases, leaving 11 bases not matched to a gene. CDR3 in DNA: TGTGCCACGGGACCGGGACAGGGGCGGTACCAAGAGACCCAGTACTTC. It translates to CATGPGQGRYQETQYF.

This clone occurred once. The chain joins TRBV7-9 to TRBJ2-7, with 7 bases that match TRBD1. The length of the CDR3 is 15 residues. In germline, CDR1 is SEHNR, CDR2 FQNEAQ (reference sequence). The ends lost 2 bases at V and 2 bases at J; junction bases unmatched: 6. The DNA of the CDR3 is TGTGCCAGCAGCTTATTGGACAGGCGGACCTACGAGCAGTACTTC. Protein: CASSLLDRRTYEQYF.

The chain has TRBV5-1 and TRBJ2-7; no firm D call. The CDR3 has 12 residues. The V and J ends lost 1 base and 5 bases respectively, with 7 bases between them. Germline V gene data show CDR1 as SGHRS and CDR2 as YFSETQ. CDR3 nucleotides: TGCGCCAGCAGCTTGTCTGGAAACGAGCAGTACTTC. As protein: CASSLSGNEQYF.

The chain is built from TRBV5-4 and TRBJ1-1; 7 positions agree with TRBD1. J gave up 3 bases and V 3 bases, and 5 bases lay outside the gene matches. This CDR3 has 14 amino acids. Germline loops: CDR1 SGHNT, CDR2 YYREEE (reference sequence). CDR3 sequence (DNA): TGTGCCAGCAGCTCCGCACAGGGGTACACTGAAGCTTTCTTT. This translates into CASSSAQGYTEAFF.

This clone was recorded once. CDR3 sequence (DNA): TGTGCCAGCAGCTTTCCGGGGGGGTCTGCCTACAATGAGCAGTTCTTC. It translates to CASSFPGGSAYNEQFF. The chain links TRBV7-9 to TRBJ2-1, with TRBD2 identical over 8 bases. Germline lookup yields CDR1 SEHNR and CDR2 FQNEAQ (reference sequence). The CDR3 sequence is 16 residues long. The junction had 6 bases not matched to a gene; V was cut back by 3 bases and J by 2 bases.

This chain joins TRBV5-4 and TRBJ2-1; D is unclear. The CDR3 runs to 12 residues. Trimming shortened V by 4 bases and J by 10 bases, and 12 bases separated the two germline ends. The germline gives CDR1 SGHNT, CDR2 YYREEE (reference sequence). The CDR3 spells CASSRPIGEQFF. CDR3 nucleotide sequence: TGTGCCAGCAGCCGCCCGATCGGGGAGCAGTTCTTC. Complete variable domain (other parts from reference TRBV5-4 and TRBJ2-1): ETGVTQSPTHLIKTRGQQVTLRCSSQSGHNTVSWYQQALGQGPQFIFQYYREEENGRGNFPPRFSGLQFPNYSSELNVNALELDDSALYLCASSRPIGEQFFGPGTRLTVL.

V and J are TRBV28 and TRBJ1-2; 9 nucleotides line up with TRBD1. From germline, CDR1 is MDHEN and CDR2 SYDVKM. This CDR3 is 13 amino acids long. V shed 8 bases, J shed 4 bases, and the junction held 5 bases outside the gene matches. In DNA form, the CDR3 reads TGTGCCAGCGAACAGACAGGGGGCTATGGCTACACCTTC. Translating gives CASEQTGGYGYTF.

This chain links TRBV4-2 with TRBJ2-4; no clear D gene. V lost 0 bases to trimming and J lost 0 bases, with 15 bases between them. Germline V gene sequence: CDR1 LGHNA, CDR2 YNFKEQ. This CDR3 comprises 18 residues. CDR3 sequence: CASSQDLSQTLAKNIQYF. The CDR3 DNA reads as TGTGCCAGCAGCCAAGATTTATCCCAGACCCTAGCCAAAAACATTCAGTACTTC.

V and J are TRBV29-1 and TRBJ2-6; 7 nucleotides line up with TRBD1. Looked up from germline, CDR1 is SQVTM and CDR2 is ANQGSEA. This CDR3 comprises 14 residues. The CDR3 loop reads CGTGVSSGANVLTF. The CDR3 bases are TGCGGTACAGGGGTTTCGTCTGGGGCCAACGTCCTGACTTTC.

The chain combines TRBV4-2 with TRBJ2-3; no clear D. Looked up from germline, CDR1 is LGHNA and CDR2 is YNFKEQ. Between the trimmed V and J ends, which lost 1 base and 4 bases, there was a span of 15 bases. The CDR3 extends over 16 amino acids. The CDR3 DNA reads as TGTGCCAGCAGCCAAGCTGTCCCGCGTGTGGCAGATACGCAGTATTTT. Protein: CASSQAVPRVADTQYF.

The CDR3 loop is CASSYGEGAGDQPQHF. CDR3 nucleotides: TGTGCCAGCAGTTACGGGGAGGGGGCTGGCGATCAGCCCCAGCATTTT. This rearrangement joins TRBV6-6 to TRBJ1-5; 7 bases match TRBD1. V was clipped by 2 bases and J by 5 bases; unmatched bases: 9. CDR3 size: 16 residues. Germline loops: CDR1 MNHNY, CDR2 SVGAGI (reference sequence).

The rearrangement joins TRBV7-3 to TRBJ2-3; D might be TRBD1 or TRBD2, each matching 5 bases. The CDR3 extends over 17 amino acids. Trimming stripped 5 bases from V and 2 bases from J, with 20 bases between. Germline assignment: CDR1 SGHTA and CDR2 FQGTGA. CDR3 nucleotides: TGTGCCAGCAGCAACCGGGACCGAAATTCGTACACAGATACGCAGTATTTT. The encoded protein is CASSNRDRNSYTDTQYF.

J is TRBJ1-5 and V is TRBV30; 8 bases line up with TRBD1. Germline V gene data show CDR1 as GTSNPN and CDR2 as SVGIG (reference sequence). The CDR3 has 16 amino acids. With V trimmed by 3 bases and J by 5 bases, 12 bases remained unmatched. The CDR3 spells CAWRSTDRGWDQPQHF. In DNA form, the CDR3 reads TGTGCCTGGAGATCTACAGACAGGGGTTGGGATCAGCCCCAGCATTTT.

The gene calls are TRBV2 and TRBJ1-5; D is uncertain. CDR3 length equals 14 residues. V lost 3 bases, J lost 4 bases, and 10 bases lay in between. The germline CDR1 and CDR2 sequences are SNHLY and FYNNEI. CDR3 residues: CASSEIVGNQPQHF. The CDR3 coding sequence is TGTGCCAGCAGTGAGATTGTGGGAAATCAGCCCCAGCATTTT.

The table lists this clone with a count of one. The V gene is TRBV9, the J gene TRBJ1-2, with D possibly TRBD1 on 6 matching bases. This CDR3 region has 15 residues. Germline-derived CDR1 and CDR2 are SGDLS and YYNGEE. The germline V and J ends were trimmed by 4 bases and 2 bases, with 15 bases remaining between them. This CDR3 reads CASSRRTAYNYGYTF. The CDR3 coding sequence is TGTGCCAGCAGCCGACGGACAGCTTACAACTATGGCTACACCTTC.

The chain combines TRBV7-6 with TRBJ2-5, with TRBD2 as a possible D gene (6 bases). Germline CDR1 reads SGHVS; CDR2 reads FNYEAQ. This CDR3 has 14 residues. V dropped 5 bases and J dropped 5 bases, with 15 bases sitting between them. The CDR3 region is CASSPSGTPETQYF. CDR3 DNA sequence: TGTGCCAGCAGCCCATCCGGGACTCCGGAGACCCAGTACTTC.

The rearrangement links TRBV6-5 to TRBJ1-1; D unclear. V lost 6 bases to trimming and J lost 3 bases, with 14 bases between them. The CDR3 sequence is 14 residues long. Per the germline V gene, CDR1 is MNHEY and CDR2 is SVGAGI. The CDR3 spells CASRSERTDTEAFF. CDR3 sequence (DNA): TGTGCCAGCAGATCAGAGCGGACGGACACTGAAGCTTTCTTT.

The rearrangement uses TRBV30 and TRBJ2-3; no clear D gene. This CDR3 region has 12 residues. Germline V gives CDR1 GTSNPN, CDR2 SVGIG (reference sequence). Trimming left V 2 bases short and J 5 bases short, with 8 bases between. CDR3 residues: CAWSPLRDTQYF. Written as DNA, the CDR3 is TGTGCCTGGAGTCCACTCAGAGATACGCAGTATTTT.

CDR3 nucleotide sequence: TGTGCCAGTAGTATACGCGGACAGGGGGCGACTGGCTACACCTTC. This sequence encodes CASSIRGQGATGYTF. The rearrangement joins TRBV19 to TRBJ1-2; 11 bases map to TRBD1. V shed 2 bases, J shed 7 bases, and the junction held 6 bases outside the gene matches. Germline loops: CDR1 LNHDA, CDR2 SQIVND (reference sequence). The CDR3 has 15 residues.

Only one count was recorded for this clone. CDR3: CASGLVLGGKQGNTGELFF. Here the CDR3 DNA reads TGTGCTAGTGGTTTGGTACTAGGAGGAAAACAAGGGAACACCGGGGAGCTGTTTTTT. J is TRBJ2-2 and V is TRBV12-5, with D tentatively TRBD2 (5 bases). This CDR3 region has 19 residues. The germline V gene encodes CDR1 LGHNT and CDR2 FRNRAP. The V gene lost 0 bases and the J gene lost 1 base, with 18 bases spanning the gap.